The rows below give T cell receptor beta chains drawn from one sample of a study of T cells in Graves' hyperthyroidism and ophthalmopathy. TCRdb reanalysed the multiplex PCR reads using MiXCR and keeps one entry per CDR3 protein. The table has nearly 250,000 distinct CDR3 sequences, roughly 15% seen once. Specimen: blood. Receptors were obtained from a woman younger than 35 with Graves' ophthalmopathy. CDR3s include the opening cysteine and the closing phenylalanine or tryptophan. The D gene is left open where the match is weak. A clone size is listed for some rows: how often the clone was seen (once, few, many), or a class if it is expanded.

j_call d_call clone_size v_call cdr3_nt cdr3_aa
TRBJ2-3 TRBD2 many TRBV24-1 TGTGCCACCAGTCGGGCTAGCGGTGGCACAGATACGCAGTATTTT CATSRASGGTDTQYF
TRBJ2-1 . many TRBV9 TGTGCCAGCAGCGTAGCAGAGACTAGCTACAATGAGCAGTTCTTC CASSVAETSYNEQFF
TRBJ1-2 . . TRBV27 TGTGCCAGCAGGGGGACCGATACGGGCCCCCGCTATGGCTACACCTTC CASRGTDTGPRYGYTF
TRBJ2-3 TRBD2 many TRBV20-1 TGCAGTGCTAGAGATAGCGGGAGGGCAACATTTCTCGCAGATACGCAGTATTTT CSARDSGRATFLADTQYF
TRBJ2-7 TRBD2 . TRBV11-2 TGTGCCAGCAGCTTAGTAAGCGGGAGTCCTTCCTACGAGCAGTACTTC CASSLVSGSPSYEQYF
TRBJ1-6 . . TRBV28 TGTGCCAGCAGTTTCTGGGACGGGACGTTTAATTCACCCCTCCACTTT CASSFWDGTFNSPLHF
TRBJ1-1 . many TRBV3-1 TGTGCCAGCAGCCAAGTTCAGGGTGGTGAAGCTTTCTTT CASSQVQGGEAFF
TRBJ1-1 . . TRBV9 TGTGCCAGCAGCGCCGGACATATGAGGACTGAAGCTTTCTTT CASSAGHMRTEAFF
TRBJ1-1 . many TRBV2 TGTGCCACCATACTAACAGGGATGAACACTGAAGCTTTCTTT CATILTGMNTEAFF
TRBJ1-2 . many TRBV28 TGTGCCAGCAGGGTAGGGAGCAACTATGGCTACACCTTC CASRVGSNYGYTF
TRBJ2-7 . . TRBV19 TGTGCCAGTAGTCTAGGGAACAATGAGCAGTACTTC CASSLGNNEQYF
TRBJ1-1 . many TRBV27 TGTGCCAGCAGCCAAACCATGGGGATGAGCACTGAAGCTTTCTTT CASSQTMGMSTEAFF
TRBJ1-1 . many TRBV5-1 TGCGCCAGCAGCTTGGACAGGGTGACTTTCTTT CASSLDRVTFF
TRBJ2-7 . many TRBV5-1 TGCGCCAGCAGCCCAGAGGGGCATGGGCAGTACTTC CASSPEGHGQYF
TRBJ1-1 . many TRBV30 TGTGCCTGGAGGACTCCGGGGACTGAAGCTTTCTTT CAWRTPGTEAFF
TRBJ2-1 . many TRBV29-1 TGCAGCGTTGAAGAAGAGAACAACTACAATGAGCAGTTCTTC CSVEEENNYNEQFF
TRBJ2-5 TRBD2 . TRBV27 TGTGCCAGCAGTTCAAAATCTAGCGGGAGGGGGGAGTACTTC CASSSKSSGRGEYF
TRBJ2-1 TRBD2 many TRBV30 TGTGCCTGGAGCCAGCGGGGGGGCCGGTCCTACAATGAGCAGTTCTTC CAWSQRGGRSYNEQFF
TRBJ2-1 TRBD2 many TRBV5-1 TGCGCCAGCAGCTTGGCGACTAGCAGCTATGAGCAGTTCTTC CASSLATSSYEQFF
TRBJ2-1 TRBD2 many TRBV6-1 TGTGCCAGCAGTTATCCTACTAGCGGGAGGGGTGAGCAGTTCTTC CASSYPTSGRGEQFF
TRBJ2-3 . many TRBV7-2 TGTGCCAGCAGCTCTAGTTATACGCAGTATTTT CASSSSYTQYF
TRBJ2-1 TRBD2 once TRBV11-2 TGTGCCAGCAACCCTGCAAATAGCGGGAGTCGAGGTGAGCAGTTCTTC CASNPANSGSRGEQFF
TRBJ1-1 . many TRBV7-9 TGTGCCAGCAGCTTAAAAACAGGGCTGAACACTGAAGCTTTCTTT CASSLKTGLNTEAFF
TRBJ2-3 . many TRBV7-6 TGTGCCAGCACCATAGGGGGGCACGGAACAGATACGCAGTATTTT CASTIGGHGTDTQYF
TRBJ1-2 . many TRBV7-3 TGTGCCAGCACTCTTTCCCCCATGATTCCCCAAAAGGACGGGATCAACTATGGCTACACCTTC CASTLSPMIPQKDGINYGYTF
TRBJ2-7 TRBD1 many TRBV5-1 TGCGCCAGCAGCCCGGGACAGGGTTACAACGAGCAGTACTTC CASSPGQGYNEQYF
TRBJ1-1 TRBD1 many TRBV6-2/TRBV6-3 TGTGCCAGCAGTCAAGACAGGGAGGGTGGTGAAGCTTTCTTT CASSQDREGGEAFF
TRBJ2-5 TRBD1 many TRBV15 TGTGCCACCAGCAGAGAAAGGACAGGGGTGGAAGAGACCCAGTACTTC CATSRERTGVEETQYF
TRBJ2-5 . many TRBV3-1 TGTGCCAGCAGCCAAGCAGGGTCCAGGATAGAGACCCAGTACTTC CASSQAGSRIETQYF
TRBJ2-1 TRBD2 many TRBV5-5 TGTGCCAGCAGCCCAGCGGGGAGCCCAGGGGAGCAGTTCTTC CASSPAGSPGEQFF
TRBJ2-1 . many TRBV27 TGTGCCAGCAGTTCCCCGGCGGTAAATGAGCAGTTCTTC CASSSPAVNEQFF
TRBJ2-1 . many TRBV28 TGTGCCAGCAGTTTAAGTGAGCAGTTCTTC CASSLSEQFF
TRBJ2-1 TRBD1 many TRBV7-2 TGTGCCAGCAGTACCAGACAGGGAAGCTCCTACAATGAGCAGTTCTTC CASSTRQGSSYNEQFF
TRBJ2-7 . many TRBV4-1 TGCGCCAGCAGCCAAGATTTTTCGCTAGCCTACGAGCAGTACTTC CASSQDFSLAYEQYF
TRBJ1-2 TRBD1 . TRBV30 TGTGCCTGGAGTGTGGGGACAGGGAAGAACTATGGCTACACCTTC CAWSVGTGKNYGYTF